The subject of this entry is one T cell receptor (beta chain). Multiplex PCR with BIOMED2 TRB-A/B primer pools amplified TRB rearrangements. TCRdb reprocessed the multiplex PCR reads via MiXCR and lists one record per CDR3 protein. The sample holds 5,500 to 8,000 distinct CDR3 sequences, roughly a third seen once. Per germline, CDR1 SGHDT and CDR2 YYEEEE. Deletions cut 4 bases from V and 6 bases from J, with 16 bases between. The CDR3 is made up of 14 amino acids. This entry belongs to a study of T and B cells in COVID-19 patients. Study details: COVID-19 patients gave peripheral blood either during active infection or after recovery.

Blood genomic DNA input for TRB amplification was 250-500 ng. Sequenced input: blood. The chain carries TRBV5-6 and TRBJ1-1; D may be TRBD1 (5 bases). The source is a human donor who had recovered from COVID-19. CDR3 sequence reads: CASSGGTAVSEAFF. CDR3 nucleotide sequence: TGTGCCAGCAGCGGGGGGACTGCCGTGTCTGAAGCTTTCTTT. Variable domain in full (rest from reference TRBV5-6 and TRBJ1-1): DAGVTQSPTHLIKTRGQQVTLRCSPKSGHDTVSWYQQALGQGPQFIFQYYEEEERQRGNFPDRFSGHQFPNYSSELNVNALLLGDSALYLCASSGGTAVSEAFFGQGTRLTVV.